Listed below are T cell receptor beta chains from one sample, sequenced in a study of OX40 agonist ivuxolimab in advanced cancers. The method was immunoSEQ multiplex PCR; TCRdb's version includes in-frame clones alone and lacks a portion of them. The sample yields approximately 13,000 clones, about 80% seen once. Material: CD4+ or CD8+ T cells sorted from blood, obtained in a trial of the OX40 agonist ivuxolimab. The origin of the receptors is an adult with an advanced solid tumor such as melanoma, head and neck, liver or kidney cancer. CDR3s include the opening cysteine and the closing phenylalanine or tryptophan. A D gene is named only where the DNA matches it firmly. Not all rows give a size; the values are once, few, many and, for expanded clones, a class.

J | D | V | length | size | CDR3 | DNA
TRBJ2-7 | TRBD2 | TRBV4-1 | 15 | NA | CASSTVTSGSLEQYF | TGCGCCAGCAGCACAGTAACTAGCGGGAGTCTGGAGCAGTACTTC
TRBJ1-6 | TRBD1 | TRBV19 | 17 | NA | CASSITGTAQHNSPLHF | TGTGCCAGTAGTATTACGGGGACAGCCCAACATAATTCACCCCTCCACTTT
TRBJ2-3 | NA | TRBV27 | 12 | NA | CASSQTISTQYF | TGTGCCAGCAGCCAGACCATTTCTACGCAGTATTTT
TRBJ2-7 | NA | TRBV7-9 | 16 | NA | CASSHLGSEVAYEQYF | TGTGCCAGCAGCCATTTAGGGTCGGAGGTAGCCTACGAGCAGTACTTC
TRBJ2-7 | NA | TRBV27 | 13 | NA | CASSLREWGEQYF | TGTGCCAGCAGTTTAAGGGAGTGGGGGGAGCAGTACTTC
TRBJ2-1 | NA | TRBV7-2 | 16 | NA | CASSLGGGNLGYEQFF | TGTGCCAGCAGCTTAGGAGGCGGGAACCTCGGCTATGAGCAGTTCTTC
TRBJ2-7 | TRBD2 | TRBV5-1 | 18 | NA | CASSMGLAGLEVSYEQYF | TGCGCCAGCAGCATGGGACTAGCGGGGTTAGAGGTGTCCTACGAGCAGTACTTC
TRBJ2-7 | NA | TRBV18 | 14 | NA | CASSPPGLAYEQYF | TGTGCCAGCTCGCCTCCGGGACTGGCCTACGAGCAGTACTTC
TRBJ1-1 | NA | TRBV21-1 | 12 | NA | CASSKEGTEAFF | TGTGCCAGCAGCAAAGAAGGGACTGAAGCTTTCTTT
TRBJ2-7 | TRBD1 | TRBV9 | 14 | NA | CASSPEGAAYEQYF | TGTGCCAGCAGCCCCGAGGGGGCCGCCTACGAGCAGTACTTC
TRBJ2-7 | TRBD1 | TRBV18 | 16 | NA | CASSPVGGTGGAEQYF | TGTGCCAGCTCACCGGTTGGGGGGACAGGGGGCGCCGAGCAGTACTTC
TRBJ1-4 | NA | TRBV6-5 | 14 | NA | CASSLTAVNEKLFF | TGTGCCAGCAGTTTAACAGCGGTTAATGAAAAACTGTTTTTT
TRBJ2-3 | TRBD2 | TRBV6-4 | 15 | NA | CASSEIAGGLDTQYF | TGTGCCAGCAGCGAAATAGCGGGAGGGCTAGATACGCAGTATTTT
TRBJ2-7 | TRBD1 | TRBV11-2 | 17 | NA | CASSLGTGGENSYEQYF | TGTGCCAGCAGCTTAGGGACAGGGGGGGAAAACTCCTACGAGCAGTACTTC
TRBJ1-1 | NA | TRBV2 | 12 | NA | CASSVSRGEAFF | TGTGCCAGCAGTGTCTCTAGGGGCGAAGCTTTCTTT
TRBJ1-1 | TRBD1 | TRBV27 | 13 | NA | CASSFRTGGEAFF | TGTGCCAGCAGTTTTCGGACAGGGGGTGAAGCTTTCTTT
TRBJ1-2 | NA | TRBV30 | 15 | NA | CAWSDVFGTDYGYTF | TGTGCCTGGAGTGACGTTTTCGGGACTGATTATGGCTACACCTTC
TRBJ1-4 | NA | TRBV6-5 | 15 | NA | CASSYVRLANEKLFF | TGTGCCAGCAGTTACGTCCGTCTGGCTAATGAAAAACTGTTTTTT
TRBJ2-1 | TRBD2 | TRBV7-2 | 18 | NA | CASSPRGIPAGQYNEQFF | TGTGCCAGCAGCCCCCGAGGGATTCCAGCGGGGCAATACAATGAGCAGTTCTTC
TRBJ2-7 | NA | TRBV28 | 14 | few | CASSFGQSTYEQYF | TGTGCCAGCAGTTTCGGGCAGTCTACCTACGAGCAGTACTTC
TRBJ2-1 | TRBD2 | TRBV10-2 | 14 | NA | CASMGLAGDNEQFF | TGCGCCAGCATGGGACTAGCGGGAGACAATGAGCAGTTCTTC
TRBJ2-3 | NA | TRBV11-3 | 15 | NA | CASSSRGASTDTQYF | TGTGCCAGCAGCTCCCGAGGAGCTAGCACAGATACGCAGTATTTT